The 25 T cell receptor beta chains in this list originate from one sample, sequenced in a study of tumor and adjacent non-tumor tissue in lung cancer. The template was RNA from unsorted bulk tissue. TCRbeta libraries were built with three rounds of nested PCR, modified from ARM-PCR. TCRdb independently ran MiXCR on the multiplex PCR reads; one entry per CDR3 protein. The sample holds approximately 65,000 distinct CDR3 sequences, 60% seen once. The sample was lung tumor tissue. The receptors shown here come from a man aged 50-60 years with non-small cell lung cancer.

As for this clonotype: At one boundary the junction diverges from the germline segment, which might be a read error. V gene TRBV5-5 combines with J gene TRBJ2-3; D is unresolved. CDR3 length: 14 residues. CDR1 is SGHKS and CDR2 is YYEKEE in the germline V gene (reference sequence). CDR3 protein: CANSRPPGIDTQYF. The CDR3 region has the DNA TGTGCCAACAGCCGACCCCCTGGCATAGATACGCAGTATTTT. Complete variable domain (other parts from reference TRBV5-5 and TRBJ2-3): DAGVTQSPTHLIKTRGQQVTLRCSPISGHKSVSWYQQVLGQGPQFIFQYYEKEERGRGNFPDRFSARQFPNYSSELNVNALLLGDSALYLCANSRPPGIDTQYFGPGTRLTVL.

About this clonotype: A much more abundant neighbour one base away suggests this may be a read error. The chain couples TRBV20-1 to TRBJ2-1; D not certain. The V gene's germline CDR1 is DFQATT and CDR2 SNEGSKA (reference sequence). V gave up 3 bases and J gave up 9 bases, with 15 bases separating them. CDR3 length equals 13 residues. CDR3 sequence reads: CSASIRWHIEQFF. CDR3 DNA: TGCAGTGCTAGTATCCGATGGCACATTGAGCAGTTCTTC.

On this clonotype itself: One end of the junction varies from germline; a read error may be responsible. The CDR3 DNA reads TGTGCCAGCAGCTTATCGGCTAGCGGGGGTTTAGAGGCCCAGTACTTC. It yields the protein CASSLSASGGLEAQYF. The chain joins TRBV11-3 to TRBJ2-5; 10 bases map to TRBD2. The CDR3 contains 16 residues. CDR1 is SGHNT, CDR2 YENEEA, per germline.

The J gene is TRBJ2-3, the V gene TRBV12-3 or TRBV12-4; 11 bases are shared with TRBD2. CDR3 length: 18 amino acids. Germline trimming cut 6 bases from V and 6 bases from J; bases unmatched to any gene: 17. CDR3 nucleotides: TGTGCCAGCAGCCCCTGGGTAGCGGGGGGGCGTAGTCCGGATACGCAGTATTTT. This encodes CASSPWVAGGRSPDTQYF.

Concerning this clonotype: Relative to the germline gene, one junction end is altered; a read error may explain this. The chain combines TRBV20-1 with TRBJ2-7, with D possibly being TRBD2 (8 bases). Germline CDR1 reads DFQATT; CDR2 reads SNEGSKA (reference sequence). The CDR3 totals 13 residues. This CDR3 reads CSTSGDRDYEHYF. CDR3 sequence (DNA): TGCAGTACTAGCGGAGACAGGGACTACGAGCACTACTTC.

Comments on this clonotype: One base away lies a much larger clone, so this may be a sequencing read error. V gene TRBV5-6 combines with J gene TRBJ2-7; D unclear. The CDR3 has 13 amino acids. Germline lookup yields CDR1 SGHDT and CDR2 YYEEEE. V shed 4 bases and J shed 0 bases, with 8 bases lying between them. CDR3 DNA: TGTGCCAGCAGCCTACGCGGCTCCTACGAGCAGTACTTC. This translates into CASSLRGSYEQYF.

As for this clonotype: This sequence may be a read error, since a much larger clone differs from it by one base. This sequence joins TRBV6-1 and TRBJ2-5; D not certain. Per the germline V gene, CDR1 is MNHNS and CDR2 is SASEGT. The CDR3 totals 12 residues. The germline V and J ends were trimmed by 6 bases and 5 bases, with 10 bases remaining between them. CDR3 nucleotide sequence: TGTGCCAGCAGAGCCGAAGCGGAGACCCAGTACTTC. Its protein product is CASRAEAETQYF.

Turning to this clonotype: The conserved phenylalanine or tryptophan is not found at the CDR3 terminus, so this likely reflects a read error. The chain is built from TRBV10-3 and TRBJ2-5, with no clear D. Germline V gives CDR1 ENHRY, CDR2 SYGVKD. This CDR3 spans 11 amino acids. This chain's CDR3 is CAIKNQDTQYL. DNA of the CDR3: TGTGCCATCAAAAACCAAGATACCCAGTACCTC.

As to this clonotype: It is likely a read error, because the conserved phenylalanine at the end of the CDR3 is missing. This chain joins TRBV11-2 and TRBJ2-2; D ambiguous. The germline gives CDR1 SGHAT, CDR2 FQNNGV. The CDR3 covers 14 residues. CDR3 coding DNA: TGTGCGAGCAGCTTATACAAGGGCCCCGGGGAGCTGTTTATC. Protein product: CASSLYKGPGELFI.

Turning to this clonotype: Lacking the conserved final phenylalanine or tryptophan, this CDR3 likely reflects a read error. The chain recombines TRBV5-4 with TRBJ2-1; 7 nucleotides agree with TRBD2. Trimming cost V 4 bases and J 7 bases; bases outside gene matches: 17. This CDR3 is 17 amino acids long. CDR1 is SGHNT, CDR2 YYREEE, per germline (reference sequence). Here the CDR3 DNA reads TGTGCCAGCAGCAAAACCTACGGACTAGTGGGAGTAAATGAGCAGTTCTCC. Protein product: CASSKTYGLVGVNEQFS.

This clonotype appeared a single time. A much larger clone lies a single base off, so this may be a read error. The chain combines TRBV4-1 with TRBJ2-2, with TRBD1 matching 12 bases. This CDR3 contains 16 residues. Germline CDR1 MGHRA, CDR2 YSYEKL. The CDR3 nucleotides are TGCGCCAGCAGCCAGGGACAGGGGGCCTACACCGGGGAGCTGCTTTTT. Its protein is CASSQGQGAYTGELLF.

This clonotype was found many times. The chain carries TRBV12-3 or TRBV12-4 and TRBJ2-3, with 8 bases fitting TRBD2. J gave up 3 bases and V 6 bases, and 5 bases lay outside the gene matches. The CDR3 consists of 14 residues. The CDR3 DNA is TGTGCCAGCAGCCTTCGACTAGCGACAGATACGCAGTATTTT. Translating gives CASSLRLATDTQYF.

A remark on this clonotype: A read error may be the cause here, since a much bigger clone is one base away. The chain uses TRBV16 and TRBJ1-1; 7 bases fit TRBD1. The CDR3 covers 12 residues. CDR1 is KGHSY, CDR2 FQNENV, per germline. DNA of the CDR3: TGTGGCAGCAGCCAAGGGGGCGGTGAAGCTTTCTTT. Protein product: CGSSQGGGEAFF.

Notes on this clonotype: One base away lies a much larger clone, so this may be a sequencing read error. In nucleotides, the CDR3 is TGTGCCGGCAACCCCGGGCAGGGGGCGAATCAGCCCCAGCATTTT. As protein: CAGNPGQGANQPQHF. The rearrangement uses TRBV11-2 and TRBJ1-5; TRBD1 matches at 8 bases. Germline V lookup: CDR1 SGHAT, CDR2 FQNNGV. Germline trimming cut 11 bases from V and 4 bases from J; bases unmatched to any gene: 13. The CDR3 is 15 residues long.

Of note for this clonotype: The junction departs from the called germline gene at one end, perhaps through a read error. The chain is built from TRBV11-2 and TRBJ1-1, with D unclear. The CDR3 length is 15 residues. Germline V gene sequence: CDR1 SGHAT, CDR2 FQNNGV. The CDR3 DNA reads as TGTGCCAGCAGCTTCTCGAATAATTTAGACACTGAAGTTTTCTTT. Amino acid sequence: CASSFSNNLDTEVFF.

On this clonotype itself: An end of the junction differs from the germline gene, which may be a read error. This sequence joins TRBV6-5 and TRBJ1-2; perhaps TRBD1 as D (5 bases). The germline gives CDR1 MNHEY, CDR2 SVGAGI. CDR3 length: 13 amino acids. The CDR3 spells CASSSNGASGCTF. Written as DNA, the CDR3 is TGTGCCAGCAGTTCCAACGGGGCGTCTGGCTGCACCTTC.

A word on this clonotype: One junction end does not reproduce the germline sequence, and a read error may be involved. In nucleotides, the CDR3 is TGTGCCAACAGCCTCGGGACCAGCGGGGCCAATGAGCAGTTCTTC. As protein: CANSLGTSGANEQFF. This chain uses TRBV11-1 with TRBJ2-1; 7 bases agree with TRBD2. Germline V CDR1 and CDR2: SGHAT, FQDESV (reference sequence). CDR3 length equals 15 residues.

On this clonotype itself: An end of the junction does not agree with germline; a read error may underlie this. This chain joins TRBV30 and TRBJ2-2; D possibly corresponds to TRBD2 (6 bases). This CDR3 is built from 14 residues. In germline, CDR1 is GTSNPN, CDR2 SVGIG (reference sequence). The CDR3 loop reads CAWSRLLHTGGLFF. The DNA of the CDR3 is TGTGCCTGGAGTCGTCTACTCCACACCGGGGGGCTGTTTTTT.

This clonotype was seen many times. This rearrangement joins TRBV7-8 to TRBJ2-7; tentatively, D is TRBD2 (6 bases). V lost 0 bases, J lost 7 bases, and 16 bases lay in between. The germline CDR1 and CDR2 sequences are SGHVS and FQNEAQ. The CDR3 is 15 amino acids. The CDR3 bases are TGTGCCAGCAGCTTAGCGTTGGGAGGCCCGAGGGAGCAGTACTTC. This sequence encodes CASSLALGGPREQYF.

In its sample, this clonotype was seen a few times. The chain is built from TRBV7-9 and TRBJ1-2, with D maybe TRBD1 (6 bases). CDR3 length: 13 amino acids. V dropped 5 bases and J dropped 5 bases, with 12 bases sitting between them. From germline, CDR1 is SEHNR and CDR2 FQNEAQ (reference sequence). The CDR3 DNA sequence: TGTGCCAGCAGCCGGACAGCCAAATATGGCTACACCTTC. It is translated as CASSRTAKYGYTF.

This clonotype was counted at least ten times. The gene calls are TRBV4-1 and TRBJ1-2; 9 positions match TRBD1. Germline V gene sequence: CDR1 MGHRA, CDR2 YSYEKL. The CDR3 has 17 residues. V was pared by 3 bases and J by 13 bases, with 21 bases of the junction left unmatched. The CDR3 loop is CASSQGWGGTGNAVITF. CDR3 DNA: TGCGCCAGCAGCCAGGGATGGGGGGGGACAGGGAACGCCGTCATCACCTTC.

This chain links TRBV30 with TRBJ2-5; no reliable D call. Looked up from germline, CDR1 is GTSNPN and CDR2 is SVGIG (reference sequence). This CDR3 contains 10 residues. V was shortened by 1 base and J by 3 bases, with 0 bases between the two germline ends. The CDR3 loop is CAWSEETQYF. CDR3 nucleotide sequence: TGTGCCTGGAGTGAAGAGACCCAGTACTTC.

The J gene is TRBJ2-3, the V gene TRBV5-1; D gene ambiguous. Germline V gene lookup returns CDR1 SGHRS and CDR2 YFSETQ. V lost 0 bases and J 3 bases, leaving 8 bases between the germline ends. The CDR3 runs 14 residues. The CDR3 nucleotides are TGCGCCAGCAGCTTGGGTGGACGTACAGATACGCAGTATTTT. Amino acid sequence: CASSLGGRTDTQYF.

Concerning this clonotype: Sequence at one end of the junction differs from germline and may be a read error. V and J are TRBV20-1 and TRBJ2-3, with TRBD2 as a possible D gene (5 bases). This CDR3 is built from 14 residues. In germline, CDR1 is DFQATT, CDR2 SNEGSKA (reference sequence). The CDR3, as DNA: TGCAGTACCAGAGAGGGTTTCAGCACATATACGCAGTATTTT. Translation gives CSTREGFSTYTQYF.

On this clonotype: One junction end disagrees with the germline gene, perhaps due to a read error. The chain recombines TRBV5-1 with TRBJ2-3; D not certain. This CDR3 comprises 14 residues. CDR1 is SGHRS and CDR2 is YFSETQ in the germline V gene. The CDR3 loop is CASSLRLATNTQYF. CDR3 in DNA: TGCGCCAGCAGCTTGAGATTAGCCACAAATACGCAGTATTTT. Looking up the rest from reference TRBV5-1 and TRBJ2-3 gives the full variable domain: KAGVTQTPRYLIKTRGQQVTLSCSPISGHRSVSWYQQTPGQGLQFLFEYFSETQRNKGNFPGRFSGRQFSNSRSEMNVSTLELGDSALYLCASSLRLATNTQYFGPGTRLTVL.